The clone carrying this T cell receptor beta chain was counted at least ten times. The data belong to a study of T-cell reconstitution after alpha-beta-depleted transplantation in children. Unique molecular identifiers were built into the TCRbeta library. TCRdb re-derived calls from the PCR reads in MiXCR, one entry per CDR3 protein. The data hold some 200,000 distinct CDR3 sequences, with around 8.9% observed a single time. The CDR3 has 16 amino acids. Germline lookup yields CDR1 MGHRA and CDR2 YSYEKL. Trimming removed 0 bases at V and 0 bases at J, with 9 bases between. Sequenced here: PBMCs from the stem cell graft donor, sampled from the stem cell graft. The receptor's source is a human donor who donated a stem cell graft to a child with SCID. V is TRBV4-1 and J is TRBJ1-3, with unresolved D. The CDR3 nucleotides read TGCGCCAGCAGCCAAGAGAAGACGCGCTCTGGAAACACCATATATTTT. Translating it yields CASSQEKTRSGNTIYF.